These 26 T cell receptor beta chains were all obtained from the same sample, sequenced in a study of blood T cell repertoires in COVID-19. Here immunoSEQ multiplex PCR was the method, and the copy in TCRdb shows in-frame clones only, minus some. The table lists about 170,000 clones, approximately 86% of them singletons. Sequenced sample: peripheral blood. The receptors stem from an elderly woman with COVID-19, enrolled during active disease.

The chain recombines TRBV6-1 with TRBJ1-2; unclear D gene. This CDR3 has 12 amino acids. Germline CDR1 is MNHNS and CDR2 is SASEGT. With 3 bases removed from V and 8 bases from J, the gap between germline ends came to 10 bases. For the CDR3, the DNA is TGTGCCAGCAGTGATGGACTAGGCGGCTACACCTTC. Protein: CASSDGLGGYTF.

This clone was counted between two and nine times. The V and J genes are TRBV28 and TRBJ1-5; TRBD1 is a possible D gene (6 bases). CDR3 length: 14 amino acids. Germline values: CDR1 MDHEN, CDR2 SYDVKM. Trimming took 6 bases from V and 4 from J, leaving 13 bases between them. CDR3 sequence reads: CASSPGGGNQPQHF. CDR3 coding DNA: TGTGCCAGCAGCCCTGGGGGCGGGAATCAGCCCCAGCATTTT.

At least ten counts were recorded for this clone. The chain carries TRBV27 and TRBJ2-5; D call uncertain. The CDR3 is 15 residues long. Trimming removed 3 bases at V and 0 bases at J, with 11 bases between. Germline values: CDR1 MNHEY, CDR2 SMNVEV (reference sequence). This CDR3 reads CASSFGGAYQETQYF. In DNA form, the CDR3 reads TGTGCCAGCAGTTTTGGCGGAGCCTACCAAGAGACCCAGTACTTC.

Concerning this clone itself: One end of the junction is discordant with germline, which a read error may explain. The chain carries TRBV7-2 and TRBJ2-5, with TRBD2 identical over 11 bases. Germline lookup yields CDR1 SGHTA and CDR2 FQGNSA. This CDR3 is 16 amino acids long. CDR3 region: CASSLASSGGQETQYF. CDR3 DNA: TGTGCCAGCAGCCTAGCCTCTAGCGGGGGGCAAGAGACCCAGTACTTC.

The chain has TRBV6-5 and TRBJ1-1, with D perhaps TRBD1 (6 bases). V was clipped by 6 bases and J by 0 bases, with 11 bases between them. The CDR3 is 14 residues long. Germline assignment: CDR1 MNHEY and CDR2 SVGAGI. The CDR3 DNA sequence: TGTGCCAGCAGCAAACAGGGATTGAACACTGAAGCTTTCTTT. This gives the protein CASSKQGLNTEAFF.

Only one count was recorded for this clone. The V call is TRBV18, the J call TRBJ2-3, with 7 nucleotides matching TRBD2. With V trimmed by 2 bases and J by 7 bases, 9 bases remained unmatched. The CDR3 consists of 15 residues. Germline V gives CDR1 KGHSH, CDR2 LQKENI. The CDR3 protein is CASSPDGTTSYTQYF. The CDR3 DNA follows: TGTGCCAGCTCACCAGATGGGACTACTTCATATACGCAGTATTTT. The full variable domain, completed using reference TRBV18 and TRBJ2-3, is NAGVMQNPRHLVRRRGQEARLRCSPMKGHSHVYWYRQLPEEGLKFMVYLQKENIIDESGMPKERFSAEFPKEGPSILRIQQVVRGDSAAYFCASSPDGTTSYTQYFGPGTRLTVL.

There are a few counts of this clone. V and J are TRBV4-2 and TRBJ1-5; D call uncertain. The germline gives CDR1 LGHNA, CDR2 YNFKEQ. The V end was cut by 0 bases, the J end by 7 bases, with 13 bases between. The CDR3 covers 15 residues. As DNA, the CDR3 is TGTGCCAGCAGCCAAGATCGCGGGCTGGGGCAGCCCCAGCATTTT. It encodes CASSQDRGLGQPQHF.

The chain employs TRBV5-4 and TRBJ2-7; the match to TRBD2 covers 9 bases. Trimming took 4 bases from V and 2 from J; bases not matched to a gene: 7. CDR1 SGHNT and CDR2 YYREEE come from the germline V gene (reference sequence). The CDR3 extends over 15 amino acids. The CDR3 loop is CASSPRGGITYEQYF. The DNA for the CDR3 is TGTGCCAGCAGCCCGCGGGGGGGGATTACCTACGAGCAGTACTTC.

The chain combines TRBV7-3 with TRBJ2-3, with a weak D call TRBD2 (6 bases). The ends were cut back, 4 bases at V and 6 bases at J, with 20 bases in the middle. This CDR3 has 16 residues. Germline-derived CDR1 and CDR2 are SGHTA and FQGTGA. The CDR3 coding sequence is TGTGCCAGCAGCTCCGTAGGGCGGGGATTTTCGGATACGCAGTATTTT. Translation gives CASSSVGRGFSDTQYF. The variable domain in full, with the rest retrieved from reference TRBV7-3 and TRBJ2-3, is GAGVSQTPSNKVTEKGKYVELRCDPISGHTALYWYRQSLGQGPEFLIYFQGTGAADDSGLPNDRFFAVRPEGSVSTLKIQRTERGDSAVYLCASSSVGRGFSDTQYFGPGTRLTVL.

This clone appeared a single time. The V call is TRBV28, the J call TRBJ2-7, with D maybe TRBD2 (5 bases). Looked up from germline, CDR1 is MDHEN and CDR2 is SYDVKM. This CDR3 spans 15 amino acids. V was clipped by 5 bases and J by 0 bases, with 14 bases between them. The CDR3 nucleotides read TGTGCCAGCAGTCCCAAACCGGGATCCTCCTACGAGCAGTACTTC. It is translated as CASSPKPGSSYEQYF.

The chain is built from TRBV9 and TRBJ2-3; the match to TRBD2 covers 14 bases. CDR1 SGDLS and CDR2 YYNGEE come from the germline V gene. The ends lost 4 bases at V and 2 bases at J; junction bases unmatched: 6. This CDR3 has 17 amino acids. As DNA, the CDR3 is TGTGCCAGCAGCATTGGACTAGCGGGGGGATACACAGATACGCAGTATTTT. This gives the protein CASSIGLAGGYTDTQYF. Looking up the rest from reference TRBV9 and TRBJ2-3 gives the full variable domain: DSGVTQTPKHLITATGQRVTLRCSPRSGDLSVYWYQQSLDQGLQFLIQYYNGEERAKGNILERFSAQQFPDLHSELNLSSLELGDSALYFCASSIGLAGGYTDTQYFGPGTRLTVL.

The chain has TRBV7-5 and TRBJ1-2; no check of the table's D call, TRBD1, against the DNA was made. TRBV7-5 is described as a pseudogene. The CDR3 has 16 residues. CDR3 sequence reads: CVRSCAGTPREYGYTF. CDR3 nucleotide sequence: TGTGTCAGAAGCTGCGCCGGGACACCGAGGGAGTATGGCTACACCTTC.

The chain is built from TRBV10-3 and TRBJ1-5; D unclear. This CDR3 is built from 15 residues. Germline V CDR1 and CDR2: ENHRY, SYGVKD. The V end was cut by 7 bases, the J end by 2 bases, with 15 bases between. This CDR3 is CAINFRSYRNQPQHF. In nucleotides, the CDR3 is TGTGCCATCAACTTCAGGTCCTATCGCAATCAGCCCCAGCATTTT.

The V gene is TRBV6-5, the J gene TRBJ2-3; TRBD2 matches at 7 bases. CDR3 size: 13 residues. After removal of 8 bases from V and 5 bases from J, the junction contained 7 bases not matched to a gene. The germline gives CDR1 MNHEY, CDR2 SVGAGI. The CDR3 protein is CASVREVRDTQYF. Written as DNA, the CDR3 is TGTGCCAGCGTCCGGGAGGTCCGAGATACGCAGTATTTT.

This clone was detected only a few times. The DNA of the CDR3 is TGCAGTGCTAGTTGGGGGGAGGAGACCCAGTACTTC. Its protein product is CSASWGEETQYF. This sequence joins TRBV20-1 and TRBJ2-5, with D possibly being TRBD2 (6 bases). V lost 3 bases to trimming and J lost 5 bases, with 10 bases between them. CDR1 is DFQATT, CDR2 SNEGSKA, per germline (reference sequence). The CDR3 runs 12 residues.

This clone was found a few times. V gene TRBV14 combines with J gene TRBJ1-2; unclear D gene. CDR3 size: 12 residues. The V and J ends lost 4 bases and 5 bases respectively, with 8 bases between them. The germline CDR1 and CDR2 sequences are SGHDN and FVKESK. The CDR3 bases are TGTGCCAGCAGCCCGGGATCATATGGCTACACCTTC. Its protein product is CASSPGSYGYTF. Full variable domain (missing parts from reference TRBV14 and TRBJ1-2): EAGVTQFPSHSVIEKGQTVTLRCDPISGHDNLYWYRRVMGKEIKFLLHFVKESKQDESGMPNNRFLAERTGGTYSTLKVQPAELEDSGVYFCASSPGSYGYTFGSGTRLTVV.

V is TRBV23-1 and J is TRBJ1-1; possibly TRBD1 for D (5 bases). TRBV23-1 is an ORF for which the function is uncertain. This CDR3 has 14 residues. Trimming left V 5 bases short and J 1 base short, with 11 bases between. CDR3 protein: CASSAGHANTEAFF. The CDR3 DNA follows: TGCGCCAGCAGTGCAGGACACGCGAACACTGAAGCTTTCTTT.

V usage is TRBV5-1 and J usage is TRBJ1-5; D may be TRBD1 (6 bases). The CDR3 has 15 amino acids. The V end lost 2 bases, the J end lost 2 bases, and 11 bases lay between the germline ends. CDR1 SGHRS and CDR2 YFSETQ come from the germline V gene. CDR3 DNA sequence: TGCGCCAGCAGCTTCGGCGCAGGGGGCAATCAGCCCCAGCATTTT. Translating it yields CASSFGAGGNQPQHF.

CDR3 coding DNA: TGTGCCAGTAAGGATCGGACAGTGAACACCGGGGAGCTGTTTTTT. Translated, it gives CASKDRTVNTGELFF. The V gene is TRBV19, the J gene TRBJ2-2, with D maybe TRBD1 (6 bases). The CDR3 spans 15 residues. The ends were cut back, 7 bases at V and 1 base at J, with 13 bases in the middle. Germline CDR1 is LNHDA and CDR2 is SQIVND (reference sequence).

The rearrangement joins TRBV27 to TRBJ2-7, with 11 bases fitting TRBD2. The CDR3 runs to 15 residues. Germline V gene lookup returns CDR1 MNHEY and CDR2 SMNVEV (reference sequence). Trimming at V came to 2 bases and at J to 1 base, leaving 1 base not matched to a gene. The DNA of the CDR3 is TGTGCCAGCAGTTTAACTAGCGGGAGTTCCTACGAGCAGTACTTC. Protein product: CASSLTSGSSYEQYF.

This clone appeared a few times. The chain carries TRBV5-1 and TRBJ2-3, with 8 bases that match TRBD2. V shed 6 bases, J shed 0 bases, and the junction held 6 bases outside the gene matches. Germline CDR1 is SGHRS and CDR2 is YFSETQ. This CDR3 is built from 15 residues. CDR3 nucleotides: TGCGCCAGCATCGATCCTAGCGGGAGCACAGATACGCAGTATTTT. Translated: CASIDPSGSTDTQYF.

The J gene is TRBJ1-2, the V gene TRBV14; maybe TRBD1 (5 bases). Germline loops: CDR1 SGHDN, CDR2 FVKESK. V shed 0 bases and J shed 8 bases, with 16 bases lying between them. CDR3 size: 15 residues. The CDR3 here is CASSQEFQGSQGYTF. CDR3 nucleotides: TGTGCCAGCAGCCAAGAGTTCCAGGGCTCACAGGGCTACACCTTC.

This chain uses TRBV18 with TRBJ1-1, with D tentatively TRBD1 (6 bases). This CDR3 contains 14 residues. Trimming took off 3 bases at V and 4 bases at J, with 12 bases between the two ends. Germline-derived CDR1 and CDR2 are KGHSH and LQKENI. In DNA form, the CDR3 reads TGTGCCAGCTCACCCGGTCAGGGGAGCACTGAAGCTTTCTTT. As protein: CASSPGQGSTEAFF.

The rearrangement uses TRBV3-1 (or the pseudogene TRBV3-2) and TRBJ2-5; 7 bases are a match to TRBD2. The CDR3 has 17 residues. Germline V gene lookup returns CDR1 LGHDT and CDR2 YNNKEL (reference sequence). V was clipped by 0 bases and J by 4 bases; unmatched bases: 11. The CDR3 protein is CASSQEGVWAGVETQYF. In nucleotides, the CDR3 is TGTGCCAGCAGCCAAGAGGGGGTCTGGGCGGGAGTAGAGACCCAGTACTTC.

The chain has TRBV7-9 and TRBJ1-4; D might be TRBD1 (5 bases). V was shortened by 1 base and J by 4 bases, with 7 bases between the two germline ends. This CDR3 contains 14 residues. Germline CDR1 is SEHNR and CDR2 is FQNEAQ (reference sequence). CDR3: CASSLGQLNEKLFF. In nucleotides, the CDR3 is TGTGCCAGCAGCTTAGGACAGCTTAATGAAAAACTGTTTTTT.

The chain is built from TRBV6-6 and TRBJ2-1, with TRBD2 identical over 12 bases. The V and J ends lost 5 bases and 5 bases, in that order; junction bases with no gene match: 1. The germline V gene encodes CDR1 MNHNY and CDR2 SVGAGI (reference sequence). This CDR3 has 14 residues. The DNA for the CDR3 is TGTGCCAGCAGTGGACTAGCGGGGCACAATGAGCAGTTCTTC. Its translation is CASSGLAGHNEQFF.